Below are 32 T cell receptor beta chains sequenced from a single sample in a study of neurological immune-mediated disorders. TCRdb re-called the 5' RACE reads through MiXCR, storing one row per CDR3 protein. The repertoire has around 56,000 distinct CDR3 sequences, 24% of them found once; the top ten carry about 4.5%. Time point denoted: technical triplicate 2. The sequencing sample was made of PBMCs. These receptor sequences come from a man between 60 and 70 years old with HTLV-1-associated myelopathy (HAM/TSP).

The sample holds many counts of this clonotype. This rearrangement joins TRBV7-3 to TRBJ2-1; 12 nucleotides align to TRBD2. CDR1 SGHTA and CDR2 FQGTGA come from the germline V gene. The J segment lost 9 bases and the V segment lost 3 bases, leaving 3 bases of the junction unmatched. CDR3 length: 14 amino acids. The CDR3 sequence: CASSLELAGGEQFF. The CDR3 DNA follows: TGTGCCAGCAGCTTGGAACTAGCGGGAGGTGAGCAGTTCTTC.

The J gene is TRBJ1-1, the V gene TRBV7-8; D uncertain. CDR1 and CDR2 (germline): SGHVS, FQNEAQ. V lost 4 bases and J lost 3, with 36 bases in between. The CDR3 sequence is 22 residues long. CDR3 region: CASSSVRLGLGFARGMDTEAFF. CDR3 coding DNA: TGTGCCAGCAGCTCCGTGAGACTGGGCCTCGGGTTCGCGCGGGGTATGGACACTGAAGCTTTCTTT.

This clonotype was counted at least ten times. The V gene is TRBV3-1, the J gene TRBJ1-1; 8 bases agree with TRBD1. The V gene end was trimmed by 6 bases and the J gene end by 4 bases; junction bases not matched to a gene: 1. This CDR3 has 12 amino acids. The germline V gene encodes CDR1 LGHDT and CDR2 YNNKEL (reference sequence). CDR3 sequence (DNA): TGTGCCAGCAGAACAGGGGGCACTGAAGCTTTCTTT. Amino acid sequence: CASRTGGTEAFF.

The chain has TRBV7-9 and TRBJ2-1, with 11 positions matching TRBD2. The CDR3 totals 20 residues. J gave up 0 bases and V 5 bases, and 15 bases lay outside the gene matches. CDR1 is SEHNR and CDR2 is FQNEAQ in the germline V gene (reference sequence). CDR3 amino acids: CASSQGLAASPESSYNEQFF. For the CDR3, the DNA is TGTGCCAGCAGCCAGGGACTAGCGGCATCACCTGAGAGCTCCTACAATGAGCAGTTCTTC. Together with reference TRBV7-9 and TRBJ2-1, the CDR3 gives the full variable domain: DTGVSQNPRHKITKRGQNVTFRCDPISEHNRLYWYRQTLGQGPEFLTYFQNEAQLEKSRLLSDRFSAERPKGSFSTLEIQRTEQGDSAMYLCASSQGLAASPESSYNEQFFGPGTRLTVL.

This clonotype was seen ten or more times. The CDR3 nucleotides are TGCAGCGCTAAGACAGATAACTATGGCTACACCTTC. This sequence encodes CSAKTDNYGYTF. The gene calls are TRBV29-1 and TRBJ1-2, with a possible D match to TRBD1 (5 bases). Germline V gives CDR1 SQVTM, CDR2 ANQGSEA. The ends were cut back, 7 bases at V and 1 base at J, with 10 bases in the middle. The CDR3 is 12 residues long.

This clonotype came up a few times. This rearrangement joins TRBV5-4 to TRBJ2-3; D call uncertain. Trimming took off 4 bases at V and 2 bases at J, with 11 bases between the two ends. Germline V gives CDR1 SGHNT, CDR2 YYREEE (reference sequence). This CDR3 contains 14 residues. The CDR3 DNA follows: TGTGCCAGCAGCCCGGACCGAAACACAGATACGCAGTATTTT. Its translation is CASSPDRNTDTQYF.

The sample holds many counts of this clonotype. The V gene is TRBV29-1, the J gene TRBJ1-1, with 9 bases matching TRBD1. V was pared by 1 base and J by 6 bases, with 9 bases of the junction left unmatched. Germline loops: CDR1 SQVTM, CDR2 ANQGSEA. CDR3 length equals 15 residues. The CDR3 loop is CSVEGVQGAGAEAFF. The CDR3 DNA is TGCAGCGTTGAAGGGGTACAGGGGGCTGGCGCTGAAGCTTTCTTT.

This clonotype has ten or more counts. The chain has TRBV7-2 and TRBJ2-5; 9 bases are shared with TRBD2. The CDR3 runs to 20 residues. Germline loops: CDR1 SGHTA, CDR2 FQGNSA. After removal of 1 base from V and 5 bases from J, the junction contained 20 bases not matched to a gene. DNA of the CDR3: TGTGCCAGCAGCTTAGACTCGGGTAGCGGGAGTATGGCCATTCGGGAGACCCAGTACTTC. Translated: CASSLDSGSGSMAIRETQYF.

As concerns this clonotype: Just one base apart from a much larger clone, this may be a read error. The V and J genes are TRBV4-2 and TRBJ2-7, with 9 positions matching TRBD2. There are 14 residues in the CDR3. Germline V lookup: CDR1 LGHNA, CDR2 YNFKEQ. The CDR3 loop is CANSRLAEIYEQYF. In DNA, the CDR3 is TGTGCCAACAGCCGACTAGCGGAGATCTACGAGCAGTACTTC.

Worth noting for this clonotype: One junction end does not reproduce the germline sequence, and a read error may be involved. The chain is built from TRBV28 and TRBJ2-3; D might be TRBD2 (5 bases). The CDR3 is 17 residues long. Germline V gene sequence: CDR1 MDHEN, CDR2 SYDVKM. The CDR3 DNA reads TGTGCCAGCAGTTTAAGTGTTGTGGGAGAGGCATCAGATACGGAGTATTTT. This gives the protein CASSLSVVGEASDTEYF.

This clonotype was seen at least ten times. The chain uses TRBV10-1 and TRBJ1-4; perhaps TRBD1 as D (6 bases). The CDR3 consists of 14 residues. The germline CDR1 and CDR2 sequences are WNHNN and SYGVQD (reference sequence). V lost 3 bases and J lost 7, with 12 bases in between. CDR3 loop: CASSDSQGSEKLFF. The CDR3 nucleotides are TGCGCCAGCAGTGACTCACAGGGAAGTGAAAAACTGTTTTTT.

This clonotype was seen repeatedly, ten times or more. This chain links TRBV11-2 with TRBJ2-7; D might be TRBD1 (6 bases). Germline loops: CDR1 SGHAT, CDR2 FQNNGV. V was trimmed by 4 bases and J by 2 bases, leaving 12 bases between them. The CDR3 length is 14 residues. The CDR3 sequence: CASSSPQGTYEQYF. The DNA for the CDR3 is TGTGCCAGCAGCTCCCCTCAGGGGACCTACGAGCAGTACTTC.

This clonotype has ten or more counts. CDR3 region: CASSSWTGQRQYF. The CDR3 DNA reads TGTGCCAGCAGCTCCTGGACAGGGCAAAGGCAGTACTTC. The chain joins TRBV27 to TRBJ2-7; TRBD1 agrees at 8 bases. The CDR3 is 13 amino acids. Germline CDR1 and CDR2: MNHEY and SMNVEV (reference sequence). The V gene end was trimmed by 6 bases and the J gene end by 9 bases; junction bases not matched to a gene: 10.

This clonotype has a count of ten or more. This sequence joins TRBV7-9 and TRBJ1-5; D is undetermined. The V gene's germline CDR1 is SEHNR and CDR2 FQNEAQ (reference sequence). V lost 3 bases to trimming and J lost 9 bases, with 9 bases between them. This CDR3 region has 12 residues. The CDR3 bases are TGTGCCAGCAGCTTTTCTACTGGGCCCCAGCATTTT. This gives the protein CASSFSTGPQHF.

This clonotype was detected many times. J is TRBJ2-3 and V is TRBV2; TRBD2 matches 8 bases. V was clipped by 9 bases and J by 2 bases; unmatched bases: 7. The CDR3 has 14 amino acids. Germline V gene data show CDR1 as SNHLY and CDR2 as FYNNEI. The CDR3 DNA reads TGTGCCAGTACCGGACTAGCCCTCACAGATACGCAGTATTTT. Translating gives CASTGLALTDTQYF. Based on the CDR3 plus reference TRBV2 and TRBJ2-3, the full variable domain is EPEVTQTPSHQVTQMGQEVILRCVPISNHLYFYWYRQILGQKVEFLVSFYNNEISEKSEIFDDQFSVERPDGSNFTLKIRSTKLEDSAMYFCASTGLALTDTQYFGPGTRLTVL.

This clonotype was recorded many times. This chain links TRBV2 with TRBJ2-5; 12 positions match TRBD2. The J segment lost 2 bases and the V segment lost 8 bases, leaving 3 bases of the junction unmatched. The CDR3 contains 14 residues. Germline V CDR1 and CDR2: SNHLY, FYNNEI. The CDR3 sequence is CASRTSGIQETQYF. CDR3 sequence (DNA): TGTGCCAGCCGGACTAGCGGGATTCAAGAGACCCAGTACTTC.

The chain employs TRBV5-1 and TRBJ2-3; the D gene is possibly TRBD2 (6 bases). The V gene's germline CDR1 is SGHRS and CDR2 YFSETQ. Deletions cut 4 bases from V and 3 bases from J, with 18 bases between. The CDR3 sequence is 16 residues long. In DNA, the CDR3 is TGCGCCAGCAGCGGCGGCGGGACTCCAGGAACAGATACGCAGTATTTT. It specifies CASSGGGTPGTDTQYF.

Ten or more counts support this clonotype. The chain employs TRBV9 and TRBJ2-7; a possible D gene is TRBD2 (5 bases). Deletions cut 2 bases from V and 0 bases from J, with 15 bases between. The CDR3 is made up of 16 amino acids. Germline-derived CDR1 and CDR2 are SGDLS and YYNGEE. The CDR3 coding sequence is TGTGCCAGCAGCGTCGGGGTCGGGGTCGACTCCTACGAGCAGTACTTC. It is translated as CASSVGVGVDSYEQYF.

This clonotype was seen at least ten times. J is TRBJ2-5 and V is TRBV20-1, with D maybe TRBD1 (6 bases). CDR1 DFQATT and CDR2 SNEGSKA come from the germline V gene (reference sequence). The CDR3 loop spans 16 amino acids. V was cut by 1 base and J by 1 base, with 16 bases left in between. CDR3 residues: CSARGRAGVLQETQYF. CDR3 DNA: TGCAGTGCTAGAGGTCGGGCAGGGGTTCTCCAAGAGACCCAGTACTTC.

This clonotype was detected many times. The J gene is TRBJ1-1, the V gene TRBV12-3 or TRBV12-4; 8 bases match TRBD1. The V segment lost 10 bases and the J segment 3 bases; nucleotides outside the gene matches: 7. The CDR3 extends over 13 amino acids. The CDR3 here is CATTQGGDTEAFF. In DNA form, the CDR3 reads TGTGCCACCACACAGGGGGGGGACACTGAAGCTTTCTTT.

This sequence joins TRBV10-3 and TRBJ1-1; D ambiguous. V shed 0 bases and J shed 7 bases, with 9 bases lying between them. In germline, CDR1 is ENHRY, CDR2 SYGVKD. The CDR3 covers 13 residues. For the CDR3, the DNA is TGTGCCATCAGTGAGTCCGGACGCAATGAAGCTTTCTTT. The encoded protein is CAISESGRNEAFF.

The chain employs TRBV9 and TRBJ2-2; D is unresolved. Germline loops: CDR1 SGDLS, CDR2 YYNGEE. This CDR3 contains 15 residues. V was pared by 0 bases and J by 1 base, with 7 bases between. CDR3 in amino acids: CASSVEVKNTGELFF. CDR3 nucleotide sequence: TGTGCCAGCAGCGTAGAAGTCAAGAACACCGGGGAGCTGTTTTTT.

This chain connects TRBV29-1 to TRBJ2-7; D ambiguous. The CDR3 runs to 12 residues. Germline values: CDR1 SQVTM, CDR2 ANQGSEA. Trimming took 4 bases from V and 5 from J, leaving 12 bases between them. The CDR3 reads CSVGQRVHEQYF. The CDR3, as DNA: TGCAGCGTTGGCCAAAGGGTCCACGAGCAGTACTTC.

The chain uses TRBV28 and TRBJ2-5; perhaps TRBD1 as D (7 bases). Between the trimmed V and J ends, which lost 4 bases and 5 bases, there was a span of 17 bases. Germline CDR1 and CDR2: MDHEN and SYDVKM. The CDR3 spans 15 residues. The CDR3: CASSSTSTGRETQYF. In DNA, the CDR3 is TGTGCCAGCAGTTCGACCTCGACAGGGAGGGAGACCCAGTACTTC.

This clonotype was counted many times. The chain links TRBV6-6 to TRBJ1-5; D unclear. This CDR3 spans 11 amino acids. Germline V gene data show CDR1 as MNHNY and CDR2 as SVGAGI (reference sequence). V was shortened by 2 bases and J by 9 bases, with 5 bases between the two germline ends. CDR3 coding DNA: TGTGCCAGCAGTTACGAGGGGCCCCAGCATTTT. This encodes CASSYEGPQHF.

This sequence joins TRBV29-1 and TRBJ2-7; no firm D call. Germline CDR1 reads SQVTM; CDR2 reads ANQGSEA. Deletions cut 6 bases from V and 1 base from J, with 10 bases between. The CDR3 runs 12 residues. The CDR3 sequence: CSVLGSSYEQYF. The CDR3 DNA follows: TGCAGCGTCCTCGGATCATCCTACGAGCAGTACTTC.

Details on this clonotype: A clone one base away is much larger, so this may be a read error. The chain carries TRBV10-2 and TRBJ2-1; no reliable D call. The V gene lost 7 bases and the J gene lost 6 bases, with 16 bases spanning the gap. Germline V gene sequence: CDR1 WSHSY, CDR2 SAAADI. CDR3 length equals 14 residues. CDR3 amino acids: CASKPGQSVNEQFF. CDR3 in DNA: TGCGCCAGCAAGCCGGGCCAATCCGTCAATGAGCAGTTCTTC.

In this sample, this clonotype turned up many times. This chain connects TRBV5-1 to TRBJ2-2; tentative D call: TRBD2 (5 bases). The CDR3 has 14 residues. The germline CDR1 and CDR2 sequences are SGHRS and YFSETQ. V was pared by 3 bases and J by 4 bases, with 10 bases between. The CDR3 is CASSSRAGTGELFF. The DNA of the CDR3 is TGCGCCAGCAGCTCGAGGGCAGGCACCGGGGAGCTGTTTTTT.

This clonotype has a count of ten or more. This chain links TRBV11-2 with TRBJ2-3; TRBD2 matches 12 bases. CDR3 length equals 16 residues. CDR1 SGHAT and CDR2 FQNNGV come from the germline V gene. V shed 6 bases, J shed 5 bases, and the junction held 9 bases outside the gene matches. The CDR3 spells CASRRTSGNRKDTQYF. The CDR3 DNA reads TGTGCCAGCAGGCGGACTAGCGGGAATCGAAAAGATACGCAGTATTTT.

This clonotype appeared a few times. CDR3 sequence reads: CASKTVNTEAFF. DNA for the CDR3: TGTGCCAGCAAGACAGTGAACACTGAAGCTTTCTTT. This chain uses TRBV28 with TRBJ1-1; D might be TRBD1 (5 bases). V was trimmed by 7 bases and J by 0 bases, leaving 6 bases between them. The CDR3 totals 12 residues. Germline loops: CDR1 MDHEN, CDR2 SYDVKM.

This clonotype has at least ten counts. The chain is built from TRBV5-1 and TRBJ2-7; TRBD2 matches at 10 bases. CDR3 size: 13 residues. The V gene's germline CDR1 is SGHRS and CDR2 YFSETQ. Trimming cost V 5 bases and J 3 bases; bases outside gene matches: 2. CDR3: CASSIAGGYEQYF. The CDR3 region has the DNA TGCGCCAGCAGTATAGCGGGAGGCTACGAGCAGTACTTC. Full variable domain (outside the CDR3, taken from reference TRBV5-1 and TRBJ2-7): KAGVTQTPRYLIKTRGQQVTLSCSPISGHRSVSWYQQTPGQGLQFLFEYFSETQRNKGNFPGRFSGRQFSNSRSEMNVSTLELGDSALYLCASSIAGGYEQYFGPGTRLTVT.

This sequence joins TRBV20-1 and TRBJ1-1, with 9 positions matching TRBD1. The CDR3 consists of 17 residues. Germline V gene sequence: CDR1 DFQATT, CDR2 SNEGSKA (reference sequence). V was pared by 7 bases and J by 4 bases, with 19 bases of the junction left unmatched. In DNA form, the CDR3 reads TGCAGTGTTAGCTCCTGGAAGGGACAGGGTCGGTGCACTGAAGCTTTCTTT. This codes for CSVSSWKGQGRCTEAFF.